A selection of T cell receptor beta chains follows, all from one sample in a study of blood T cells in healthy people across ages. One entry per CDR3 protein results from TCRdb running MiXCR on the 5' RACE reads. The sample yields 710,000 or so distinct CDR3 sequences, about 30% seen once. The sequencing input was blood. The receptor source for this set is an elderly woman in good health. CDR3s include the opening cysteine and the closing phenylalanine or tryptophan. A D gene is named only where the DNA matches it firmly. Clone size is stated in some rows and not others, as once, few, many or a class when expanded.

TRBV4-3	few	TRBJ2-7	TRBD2	TGCGCCAGCAGCTTAAGCGGGGTCTCTTCCCCCCAGTACTTC	CASSLSGVSSPQYF
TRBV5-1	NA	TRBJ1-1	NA	TGCGCCAGCAGCTGCGGACTCTTCCTTGACACTGAAGCTTTCTTT	CASSCGLFLDTEAFF
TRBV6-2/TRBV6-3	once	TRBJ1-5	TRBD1	TGTGCCAGCAATGACCCCGGGACAGGGAGACAGCCCCAGCATTTT	CASNDPGTGRQPQHF
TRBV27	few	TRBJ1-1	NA	TGTGCCAGCAGTTTCTTCGTGGGAATGGACACTGAAGCTTTCTTT	CASSFFVGMDTEAFF
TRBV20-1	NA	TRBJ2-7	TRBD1	TGCAGTGCAACAAGGGGGACAGGAGCCTCCTACGAGCAGTACTTC	CSATRGTGASYEQYF
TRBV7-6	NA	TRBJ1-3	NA	TGTGCCAGCAGCTTAATCGCGGACTCTGGAAACACCATATATTTT	CASSLIADSGNTIYF
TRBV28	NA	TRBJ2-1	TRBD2	TGTGCCAGCGGCACCGGGACTAGCAGGTACAATGAGCAGTTCTTC	CASGTGTSRYNEQFF
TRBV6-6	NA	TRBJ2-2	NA	TGTGCCAGCAGTTATCACAGGACTACGAACACCGGGGAGCTGTTTTTT	CASSYHRTTNTGELFF
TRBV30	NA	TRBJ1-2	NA	TGTGCCTGGAGTCTGGCCCTGCAGGGCTACACCTTC	CAWSLALQGYTF
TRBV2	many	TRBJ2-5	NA	TGTGCCAGCGTTAAACCACCCCAAGAGACCCAGTACTTC	CASVKPPQETQYF
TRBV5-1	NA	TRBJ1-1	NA	TGCGCCAGCAGCCGGATACGAACTGGGGACACTGAAGCTTTCTTT	CASSRIRTGDTEAFF
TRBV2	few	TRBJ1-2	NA	TGTGCCAGCAGTGAATCTAGGGGTGTGGGCTACACCTTC	CASSESRGVGYTF
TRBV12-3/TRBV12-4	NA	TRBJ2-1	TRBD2	TGTGCCAGCAGGGGACTAGCGGGAATTGAGCAGTTCTTC	CASRGLAGIEQFF
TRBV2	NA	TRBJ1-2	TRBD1	TGTGCCAGTAGTGAAGCGCTTCCGGGACAGGGGGATGGCTACACCTTC	CASSEALPGQGDGYTF
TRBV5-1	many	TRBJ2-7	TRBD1	TGCGCCAGCGCCCCAGGGGACAGGGTTTCCTACGAGCAGTACTTC	CASAPGDRVSYEQYF
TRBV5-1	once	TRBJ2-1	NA	TGCGCCAGCAGCTCAATTATAGCCAATGAGCAGTTCTTC	CASSSIIANEQFF
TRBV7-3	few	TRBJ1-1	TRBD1	TGTGCCAGCAGCGAACAGGGGGGGATCACTGAAGCTTTCTTT	CASSEQGGITEAFF
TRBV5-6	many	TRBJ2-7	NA	TGTGCCAGCAGCGGGACCCCCGGATGGCAGTACTTC	CASSGTPGWQYF
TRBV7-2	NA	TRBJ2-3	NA	TGTGCCAGCAGCAGACAGGTTAGCACAGATACGCAGTATTTT	CASSRQVSTDTQYF
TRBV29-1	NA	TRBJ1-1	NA	TGCAGCGTGAGGGGCCAAGGTATGAACACTGAAGCTTTCTTT	CSVRGQGMNTEAFF